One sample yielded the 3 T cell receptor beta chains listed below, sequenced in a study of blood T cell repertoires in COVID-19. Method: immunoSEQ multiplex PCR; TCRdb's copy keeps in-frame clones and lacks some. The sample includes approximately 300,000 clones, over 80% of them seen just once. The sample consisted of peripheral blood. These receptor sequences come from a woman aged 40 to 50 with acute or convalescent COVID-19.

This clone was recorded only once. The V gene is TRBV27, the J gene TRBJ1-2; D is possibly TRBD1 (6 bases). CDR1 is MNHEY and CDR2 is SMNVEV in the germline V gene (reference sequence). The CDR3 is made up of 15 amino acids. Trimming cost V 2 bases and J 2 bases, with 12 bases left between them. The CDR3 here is CASSLTDSLNYGYTF. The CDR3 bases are TGTGCCAGCAGTTTAACGGACAGCCTGAACTATGGCTACACCTTC.

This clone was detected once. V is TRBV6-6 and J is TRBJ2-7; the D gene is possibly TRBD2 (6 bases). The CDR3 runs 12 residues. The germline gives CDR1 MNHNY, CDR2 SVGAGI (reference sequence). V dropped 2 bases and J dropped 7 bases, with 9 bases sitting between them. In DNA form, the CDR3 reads TGTGCCAGCAGTTACACTGGGGGGGAGCAGTACGTC. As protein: CASSYTGGEQYV.

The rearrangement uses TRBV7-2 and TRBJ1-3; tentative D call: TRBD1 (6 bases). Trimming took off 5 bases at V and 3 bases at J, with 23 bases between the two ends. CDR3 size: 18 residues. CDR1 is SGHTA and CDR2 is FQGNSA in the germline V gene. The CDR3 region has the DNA TGTGCCAGCAGCCTCCGCATGGGGGGGGCAGCGGTTGGAAACACCATATATTTT. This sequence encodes CASSLRMGGAAVGNTIYF.